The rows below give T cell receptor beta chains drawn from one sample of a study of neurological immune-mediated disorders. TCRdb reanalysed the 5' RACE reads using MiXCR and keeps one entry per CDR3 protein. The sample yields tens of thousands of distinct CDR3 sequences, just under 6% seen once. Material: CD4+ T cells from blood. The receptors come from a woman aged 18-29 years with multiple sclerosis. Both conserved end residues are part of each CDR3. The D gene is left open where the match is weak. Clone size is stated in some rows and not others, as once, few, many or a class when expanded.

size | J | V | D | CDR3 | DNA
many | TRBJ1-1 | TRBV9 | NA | CASSANLGGATTEAFF | TGTGCCAGCAGCGCCAACTTGGGGGGGGCTACCACTGAAGCTTTCTTT
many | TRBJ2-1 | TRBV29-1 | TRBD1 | CSGTGGSGRYEQFF | TGCAGTGGAACAGGGGGCTCCGGACGGTATGAGCAGTTCTTC
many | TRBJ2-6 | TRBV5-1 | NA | CASSLAAQGSVANVLTF | TGCGCCAGCAGCTTGGCCGCCCAGGGGTCTGTGGCCAACGTCCTGACTTTC
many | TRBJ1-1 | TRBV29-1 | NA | CSVEKGGGTEAFF | TGCAGCGTTGAAAAGGGGGGGGGCACTGAAGCTTTCTTT
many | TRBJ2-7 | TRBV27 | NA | CASRDLGEGGYEQYF | TGTGCCAGCAGGGATCTCGGTGAGGGGGGCTACGAGCAGTACTTC
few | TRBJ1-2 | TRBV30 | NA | CASDSNYGYTF | TGTGCATCGGACAGTAACTATGGCTACACCTTC
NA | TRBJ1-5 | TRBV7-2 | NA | CASSDPTGNQPQHF | TGTGCCAGCAGCGACCCGACAGGTAATCAGCCCCAGCATTTT
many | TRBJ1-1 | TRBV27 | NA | CASSFGGRLSTEAFF | TGTGCCAGCAGTTTCGGCGGGAGGCTGAGCACTGAAGCTTTCTTT
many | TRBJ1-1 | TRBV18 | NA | CASSPEGLMNTEAFF | TGTGCCAGCTCGCCCGAAGGGCTCATGAACACTGAAGCTTTCTTT
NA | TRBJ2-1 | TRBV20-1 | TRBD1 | CSASPGTVSYNEQFF | TGCAGTGCTAGCCCCGGGACAGTCTCCTACAATGAGCAGTTCTTC
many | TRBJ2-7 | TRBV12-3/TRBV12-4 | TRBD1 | CASSLVGTGLDEQYF | TGTGCCAGCAGTTTGGTGGGGACAGGGCTCGACGAGCAGTACTTC
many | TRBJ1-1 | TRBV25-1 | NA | CASSESGGAGEAFF | TGTGCCAGCAGTGAATCAGGCGGGGCGGGTGAAGCTTTCTTT
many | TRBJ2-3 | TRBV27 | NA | CASSLRMRGVFTDTQYF | TGTGCCAGCAGTTTAAGGATGAGGGGGGTTTTTACAGATACGCAGTATTTT
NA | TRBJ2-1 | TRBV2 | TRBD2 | CASSALRGAYNEQFF | TGTGCCAGCAGTGCCCTGCGGGGGGCCTACAATGAGCAGTTCTTC
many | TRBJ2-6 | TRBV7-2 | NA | CASSLAVSSGANVLTF | TGTGCCAGCAGCTTAGCGGTTAGCTCTGGGGCCAACGTCCTGACTTTC
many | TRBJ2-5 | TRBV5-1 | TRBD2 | CASSLGPSGGQQETQYF | TGCGCCAGCAGCTTGGGGCCTAGCGGGGGGCAACAAGAGACCCAGTACTTC
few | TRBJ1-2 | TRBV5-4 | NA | CASSLDGVGGYTF | TGTGCCAGCAGCCTGGATGGGGTAGGTGGCTACACCTTC
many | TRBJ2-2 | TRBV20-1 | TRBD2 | CSALGLASTGELFF | TGCAGTGCCCTGGGACTAGCGAGCACCGGGGAGCTGTTTTTT
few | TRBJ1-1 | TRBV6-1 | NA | CASSVSGLNTEAFF | TGTGCCAGCAGTGTATCTGGGTTGAACACTGAAGCTTTCTTT
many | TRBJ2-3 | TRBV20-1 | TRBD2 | CSTENLYLAGGTDTQYF | TGCAGTACTGAAAACCTGTACCTAGCGGGGGGCACAGATACGCAGTATTTT
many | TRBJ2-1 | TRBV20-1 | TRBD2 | CSARTSGSSSYNEQFF | TGCAGTGCTAGGACTAGCGGATCGAGCTCCTACAATGAGCAGTTCTTC
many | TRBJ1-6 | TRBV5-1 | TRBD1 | CASSSGTGVNSPLHF | TGCGCCAGCAGCTCGGGGACAGGGGTTAATTCACCCCTCCACTTT
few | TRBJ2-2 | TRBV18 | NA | CASSPDLGELFF | TGTGCCAGCTCACCGGATTTAGGGGAGCTGTTTTTT
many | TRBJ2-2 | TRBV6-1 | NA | CATSQEGRNTGELFF | TGTGCCACCTCCCAGGAGGGCCGTAACACCGGGGAGCTGTTTTTT
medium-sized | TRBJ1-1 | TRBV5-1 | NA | CASSFIENTEAFF | TGCGCCAGCAGCTTCATCGAGAACACTGAAGCTTTCTTT
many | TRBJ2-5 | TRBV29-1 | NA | CSVKAVERGGVRGTQYF | TGCAGCGTGAAAGCGGTCGAAAGGGGTGGGGTTCGAGGGACCCAGTACTTC
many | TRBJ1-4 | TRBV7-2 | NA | CASSLEANEKLFF | TGTGCCAGCAGCTTAGAGGCTAATGAAAAACTGTTTTTT
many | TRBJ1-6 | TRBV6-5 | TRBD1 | CASTLTGGEGHSPLHF | TGTGCCAGCACCTTGACAGGGGGCGAGGGTCATTCACCCCTCCACTTT
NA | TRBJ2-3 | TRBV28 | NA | CASKGRGADTQYF | TGTGCCAGCAAGGGCAGGGGGGCAGATACGCAGTATTTT
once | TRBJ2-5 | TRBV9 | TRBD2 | CASTSPGLAHQRGTSETQYF | TGTGCCAGCACTTCACCGGGACTAGCTCACCAACGAGGGACGTCAGAGACCCAGTACTTC
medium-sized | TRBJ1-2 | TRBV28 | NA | CASSIPGPHRGYTF | TGTGCCAGCAGTATCCCGGGACCCCACCGGGGCTACACCTTC
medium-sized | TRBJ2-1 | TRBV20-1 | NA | CSARQGKVNEQFF | TGCAGTGCTAGACAGGGTAAGGTGAATGAGCAGTTCTTC
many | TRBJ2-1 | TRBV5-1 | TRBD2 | CASSGGFLAGSNEQFF | TGCGCCAGCAGTGGCGGATTTTTAGCGGGCTCGAATGAGCAGTTCTTC
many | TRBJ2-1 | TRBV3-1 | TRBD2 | CASSQDPRLGTREEQFF | TGTGCCAGCAGCCAAGATCCCCGCCTCGGGACTAGGGAGGAGCAGTTCTTC
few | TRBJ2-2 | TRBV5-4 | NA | CASSLALNPGELFF | TGTGCCAGCAGCTTGGCACTCAACCCCGGGGAGCTGTTTTTT
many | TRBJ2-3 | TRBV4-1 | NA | CASSQDRRPKADTQYF | TGCGCCAGCAGCCAAGATCGCAGGCCTAAGGCAGATACGCAGTATTTT
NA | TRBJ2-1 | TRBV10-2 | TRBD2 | CASSELAGLGEQFF | TGCGCCAGCAGTGAACTAGCGGGATTAGGGGAGCAGTTCTTC
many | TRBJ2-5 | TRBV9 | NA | CASSVGATQETQYF | TGTGCCAGCAGCGTAGGGGCTACTCAAGAGACCCAGTACTTC
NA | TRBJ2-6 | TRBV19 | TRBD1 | CASQGASSGANVLTF | TGTGCCAGTCAGGGGGCATCCTCCGGGGCCAACGTCCTGACTTTC
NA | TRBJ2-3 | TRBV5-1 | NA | CASSGDRGTDMQYF | TGCGCCAGCAGCGGGGATAGGGGAACAGATATGCAGTATTTT
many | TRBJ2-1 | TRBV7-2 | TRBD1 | CASSLETGTGFLYEQFF | TGTGCCAGCAGCTTGGAGACCGGGACAGGGTTTTTGTATGAGCAGTTCTTC
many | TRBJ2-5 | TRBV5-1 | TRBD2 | CASRVQLAEVETQYF | TGCGCCAGCAGGGTACAACTAGCGGAAGTCGAGACCCAGTACTTC
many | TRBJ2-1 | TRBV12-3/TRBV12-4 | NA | CASRQRSSSYNEQFF | TGTGCCAGCAGGCAGCGGTCCAGCTCCTACAATGAGCAGTTCTTC
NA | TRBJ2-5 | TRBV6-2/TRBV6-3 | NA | CASSYPLNRQETQYF | TGTGCCAGCAGTTATCCGTTAAATCGCCAAGAGACCCAGTACTTC
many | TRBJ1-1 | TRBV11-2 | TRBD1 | CASSLGPGQRNTEAFF | TGTGCCAGCAGCTTAGGACCGGGACAGAGGAACACTGAAGCTTTCTTT
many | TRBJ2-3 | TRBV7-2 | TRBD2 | CASRLTSADTQYF | TGTGCCAGCAGGCTGACTAGCGCGGATACGCAGTATTTT
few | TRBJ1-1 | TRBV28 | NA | CASSLYSNGGAFF | TGTGCCAGCAGTTTGTACTCGAATGGGGGAGCTTTCTTT